The clone carrying this TCR beta chain was seen just once. Its antigen is currently unknown. The data were obtained in a study of lymphopenia after photon versus proton radiotherapy. Study-level results: In patients who died, overall survival fell as post-nadir TCR diversity dropped more. After lymphocyte nadir, photon-treated repertoires showed oligoclonal expansion, especially CD8+ Temra.

The CDR3 is made up of 14 amino acids. Germline V gives CDR1 SNHLY, CDR2 FYNNEI. Between the trimmed V and J ends, which lost 11 bases and 7 bases, there was a span of 23 bases. Only in-frame clones appear in the TCRdb table, and some are missing; sequencing was by immunoSEQ multiplex PCR. The data contain under 25,000 clones, 75% to 90% of them singletons. V gene TRBV2 combines with J gene TRBJ2-5; the D call may be TRBD1 or TRBD2 (5 bases each). The sequencing used peripheral blood, collected from a patient treated with photon-based radiotherapy. The source is a man in his 60s with pancreatic cancer. The CDR3 DNA reads TGTGCCGGCTTATCCTTAAGGGGACCTGGGACCCAGTACTTC. Protein: CAGLSLRGPGTQYF. Supplemented by reference TRBV2 and TRBJ2-5, the full variable domain reads EPEVTQTPSHQVTQMGQEVILRCVPISNHLYFYWYRQILGQKVEFLVSFYNNEISEKSEIFDDQFSVERPDGSNFTLKIRSTKLEDSAMYFCAGLSLRGPGTQYFGPGTRLLVL.